Reported below is one T cell receptor (beta chain). This CDR3 has 14 amino acids. Germline V gene lookup returns CDR1 MNHEY and CDR2 SVGAGI. V shed 5 bases and J shed 5 bases, with 15 bases lying between them. The sample's time point: pretreatment peripheral blood. Assay used: immunoSEQ multiplex PCR; TCRdb lists only in-frame clones, some missing. The sample includes around 68,000 clones, 75% to 90% seen only once; the top ten take over 1.5%. This sample is drawn from a study of PD-L1 blockade in urothelial cancer. The material was PBMCs, obtained around atezolizumab (anti-PD-L1) treatment. The TCR comes from a man aged 65 to 85 with urothelial cancer. V and J are TRBV6-5 and TRBJ2-5; a weak D match, TRBD1 (6 bases). The CDR3 bases are TGTGCCAGCAGTGCCGGGACACTTGTCGAGACCCAGTACTTC. Translated, it gives CASSAGTLVETQYF.